The 24 T cell receptor beta chains presented below share a single source sample, sequenced in a study of Graves' ophthalmopathy and Graves' hyperthyroidism. Using RNA transcripts, the TCR beta CDR3 regions were amplified. Second-round multiplex PCR followed a first-round RT-PCR using HTBI primers. TCRdb re-derived calls from the multiplex PCR reads in MiXCR, one entry per CDR3 protein. The table includes roughly 480,000 distinct CDR3 sequences, 13% to 15% detected once. Sequencing was performed on blood. Receptors were obtained from a woman aged 25-40 years with Graves' ophthalmopathy.

This clonotype was seen more than once but under ten times. The gene calls are TRBV10-2 and TRBJ2-2; 7 nucleotides match TRBD2. The CDR3 sequence is 20 residues long. The germline CDR1 and CDR2 sequences are WSHSY and SAAADI. V was clipped by 0 bases and J by 5 bases; unmatched bases: 18. The CDR3 region is CASSESRLLAGERVTGELFF. CDR3 nucleotides: TGCGCCAGCAGTGAGTCCAGATTGCTGGCGGGAGAAAGGGTTACCGGGGAGCTGTTTTTT.

The chain carries TRBV5-1 and TRBJ2-5, with 11 nucleotides matching TRBD1. The CDR3 loop spans 17 amino acids. Germline trimming cut 3 bases from V and 2 bases from J; bases unmatched to any gene: 9. CDR1 is SGHRS, CDR2 YFSETQ, per germline. Here the CDR3 DNA reads TGCGCCAGCAGCTCCGGACAGGGGGCGCGGGGGCAAGAGACCCAGTACTTC. This translates into CASSSGQGARGQETQYF. The full variable domain, in which reference TRBV5-1 and TRBJ2-5 provide the parts outside the CDR3, is KAGVTQTPRYLIKTRGQQVTLSCSPISGHRSVSWYQQTPGQGLQFLFEYFSETQRNKGNFPGRFSGRQFSNSRSEMNVSTLELGDSALYLCASSSGQGARGQETQYFGPGTRLLVL.

This clonotype was seen repeatedly, ten times or more. The CDR3: CASSWDGSNQPQHF. The CDR3 DNA reads as TGTGCCAGCAGTTGGGACGGAAGCAATCAGCCCCAGCATTTT. The V call is TRBV12-3 or TRBV12-4, the J call TRBJ1-5; perhaps TRBD1 as D (5 bases). Trimming stripped 4 bases from V and 1 base from J, with 8 bases between. This CDR3 has 14 residues.

The V call is TRBV4-1, the J call TRBJ2-7; TRBD2 might be the D (7 bases). Germline V gene data show CDR1 as MGHRA and CDR2 as YSYEKL. The CDR3 has 15 residues. V gave up 4 bases and J gave up 7 bases, with 20 bases separating them. CDR3 sequence: CASSPPLAGAGEQYF. CDR3 DNA: TGCGCCAGCAGCCCACCACTCGCGGGGGCGGGGGAGCAGTACTTC.

This chain connects TRBV30 to TRBJ1-5; a possible D gene is TRBD1 (6 bases). Trimming stripped 4 bases from V and 0 bases from J, with 13 bases between. This CDR3 spans 15 amino acids. Looked up from germline, CDR1 is GTSNPN and CDR2 is SVGIG (reference sequence). CDR3 sequence (DNA): TGTGCCTGGACAACGGGACACTTTAGCAATCAGCCCCAGCATTTT. This translates into CAWTTGHFSNQPQHF. Full variable domain (rest looked up from reference TRBV30 and TRBJ1-5): SQTIHQWPATLVQPVGSPLSLECTVEGTSNPNLYWYRQAAGRGLQLLFYSVGIGQISSEVPQNLSASRPQDRQFILSSKKLLLSDSGFYLCAWTTGHFSNQPQHFGDGTRLSIL.

This clonotype was recorded many times. The chain uses TRBV29-1 and TRBJ1-1; no clear D. Per the germline V gene, CDR1 is SQVTM and CDR2 is ANQGSEA. The CDR3 runs 10 residues. V lost 2 bases to trimming and J lost 10 bases, with 8 bases between them. The CDR3 reads CSVELGVAFF. CDR3 coding DNA: TGCAGCGTTGAATTGGGAGTAGCTTTCTTT. Complete variable domain (other parts from reference TRBV29-1 and TRBJ1-1): SAVISQKPSRDICQRGTSLTIQCQVDSQVTMMFWYRQQPGQSLTLIATANQGSEATYESGFVIDKFPISRPNLTFSTLTVSNMSPEDSSIYLCSVELGVAFFGQGTRLTVV.

This clonotype was seen many times. V gene TRBV6-1 combines with J gene TRBJ2-5; tentative D call: TRBD2 (5 bases). The germline V and J ends were trimmed by 4 bases and 5 bases, with 11 bases remaining between them. The CDR3 is 13 residues long. Germline V gene lookup returns CDR1 MNHNS and CDR2 SASEGT. The CDR3: CASSGHPGETQYF. The CDR3, as DNA: TGTGCCAGCAGTGGACACCCGGGGGAGACCCAGTACTTC.

This clonotype was seen a handful of times. The chain carries TRBV11-1 and TRBJ2-7; possibly TRBD1 or TRBD2 for D (5 bases each). CDR3 length: 15 amino acids. Between the trimmed V and J ends, which lost 5 bases and 2 bases, there was a span of 16 bases. CDR1 SGHAT and CDR2 FQDESV come from the germline V gene (reference sequence). For the CDR3, the DNA is TGTGCCAGCAGCGCATACGGGGACGGAGCCTACGAGCAGTACTTC. Translating gives CASSAYGDGAYEQYF.

This clonotype showed up many times. The V and J genes are TRBV18 and TRBJ2-5; no firm D call. This CDR3 spans 14 amino acids. Trimming stripped 1 base from V and 4 bases from J, with 10 bases between. Germline-derived CDR1 and CDR2 are KGHSH and LQKENI. CDR3 loop: CASSPQTSRETQYF. DNA for the CDR3: TGTGCCAGCTCACCACAGACCAGTCGAGAGACCCAGTACTTC.

A few counts support this clonotype. V is TRBV2 and J is TRBJ1-5; D is uncertain. The germline CDR1 and CDR2 sequences are SNHLY and FYNNEI. Between the trimmed V and J ends, which lost 1 base and 1 base, there was a span of 5 bases. This CDR3 is 14 amino acids long. The CDR3 loop is CASSEGESNQPQHF. The CDR3 nucleotides are TGTGCCAGCAGTGAAGGGGAAAGCAATCAGCCCCAGCATTTT.

This clonotype was observed at least ten times. J is TRBJ2-7 and V is TRBV28; D is undetermined. This CDR3 has 13 residues. With 0 bases removed from V and 0 bases from J, the gap between germline ends came to 3 bases. Germline V gene sequence: CDR1 MDHEN, CDR2 SYDVKM. This CDR3 is CASSLWASYEQYF. The CDR3 DNA is TGTGCCAGCAGTTTATGGGCCTCCTACGAGCAGTACTTC.

This clonotype was seen many times. The chain combines TRBV18 with TRBJ1-1; the match to TRBD1 covers 7 bases. Germline V CDR1 and CDR2: KGHSH, LQKENI. The CDR3 loop spans 15 amino acids. V lost 3 bases to trimming and J lost 1 base; unmatched junction nucleotides: 5. CDR3 coding DNA: TGTGCCAGCTCACCCTACGGACAGGCGAACACTGAAGCTTTCTTT. Translated, it gives CASSPYGQANTEAFF.

The V and J genes are TRBV12-3 or TRBV12-4 and TRBJ2-7; D uncertain. The V and J ends lost 3 bases and 7 bases respectively, with 16 bases between them. This CDR3 is built from 14 residues. The CDR3 sequence: CASSFVSPYKEQYF. CDR3 DNA: TGTGCCAGCAGTTTTGTCAGCCCTTACAAGGAGCAGTACTTC.

This clonotype was observed many times. The V and J genes are TRBV4-1 and TRBJ2-7; D is perhaps TRBD1 (6 bases). The CDR3 is 14 amino acids. V was clipped by 1 base and J by 2 bases, with 9 bases between them. The germline V gene encodes CDR1 MGHRA and CDR2 YSYEKL. The CDR3: CASSQVGQTYEQYF. The CDR3 DNA reads as TGCGCCAGCAGCCAAGTCGGACAGACCTACGAGCAGTACTTC.

The chain uses TRBV12-3 or TRBV12-4 and TRBJ2-5; 12 bases match TRBD1. The CDR3 length is 18 residues. V lost 6 bases to trimming and J lost 1 base; unmatched junction nucleotides: 12. The DNA for the CDR3 is TGTGCCAGCAGGAAGGTGGGACAGGGGGCGGCCCTCCAAGAGACCCAGTACTTC. Its protein is CASRKVGQGAALQETQYF.

This clonotype was seen ten or more times. This chain links TRBV29-1 with TRBJ2-7, with D uncertain. V lost 4 bases, J lost 7 bases, and 11 bases lay in between. Germline V lookup: CDR1 SQVTM, CDR2 ANQGSEA. The CDR3 loop spans 11 amino acids. CDR3 protein: CSVVDWGEQYF. The CDR3 DNA sequence: TGCAGCGTTGTAGACTGGGGAGAGCAGTACTTC.

This clonotype appeared once. The chain uses TRBV11-1 and TRBJ2-7; 8 nucleotides match TRBD2. Germline loops: CDR1 SGHAT, CDR2 FQDESV (reference sequence). The ends lost 1 base at V and 6 bases at J; junction bases unmatched: 14. CDR3 length: 17 amino acids. The CDR3 loop is CASSLVIWGRLAGEQYF. The CDR3 DNA sequence: TGTGCCAGCAGCTTAGTAATCTGGGGTCGGCTAGCGGGCGAGCAGTACTTC.

This clonotype appeared many times. The CDR3 loop is CSAMYGGSTEAFF. For the CDR3, the DNA is TGCAGTGCCATGTATGGGGGGAGCACTGAAGCTTTCTTT. This chain uses TRBV20-1 with TRBJ1-1; a possible D gene is TRBD1 (5 bases). V dropped 6 bases and J dropped 4 bases, with 15 bases sitting between them. From germline, CDR1 is DFQATT and CDR2 SNEGSKA (reference sequence). The CDR3 extends over 13 amino acids.

This clonotype occurred many times. V gene TRBV20-1 combines with J gene TRBJ1-5; D is uncertain. CDR1 DFQATT and CDR2 SNEGSKA come from the germline V gene (reference sequence). The CDR3 is 16 residues long. The V gene lost 7 bases and the J gene lost 0 bases, with 19 bases spanning the gap. In nucleotides, the CDR3 is TGCAGTGTCCCGCGGACGGCAATTTCTAGCAATCAGCCCCAGCATTTT. Translated: CSVPRTAISSNQPQHF.

This clonotype was seen many times. The chain recombines TRBV6-1 with TRBJ1-5; 7 positions match TRBD1. CDR1 and CDR2 (germline): MNHNS, SASEGT. The CDR3 totals 14 residues. V shed 0 bases, J shed 7 bases, and the junction held 3 bases outside the gene matches. The CDR3 DNA reads TGTGCCAGCAGTGAAGCAGGGGGCAGGCAGCCCCAGCATTTT. As protein: CASSEAGGRQPQHF.

This clonotype was seen repeatedly, ten times or more. An end of the junction does not agree with germline; a read error may underlie this. This chain connects TRBV28 to TRBJ2-7, with unresolved D. This CDR3 is built from 12 residues. CDR1 and CDR2 (germline): MDHEN, SYDVKM. CDR3 sequence reads: CTSNRDGYEQYF. CDR3 bases: TGTACCAGCAACCGCGATGGTTACGAGCAGTACTTC.

For this clonotype: A read error is possible here, since a much larger clone lies one base away. The genes are TRBV28 and TRBJ2-7; no clear D. Germline lookup yields CDR1 MDHEN and CDR2 SYDVKM. The CDR3 has 14 amino acids. The CDR3 is CANSFRSNDYEQYF. In nucleotides, the CDR3 is TGTGCCAACAGTTTCCGTTCAAACGACTACGAGCAGTACTTC.

This clonotype showed up many times. The chain combines TRBV7-2 with TRBJ1-6; TRBD1 might be the D (6 bases). Germline loops: CDR1 SGHTA, CDR2 FQGNSA. The CDR3 totals 15 residues. Trimming stripped 4 bases from V and 9 bases from J, with 16 bases between. The CDR3 DNA sequence: TGTGCCAGCAGCTGGGCGACAGGCCTCTCTTCACCCCTCCACTTT. As protein: CASSWATGLSSPLHF. Variable domain in full (rest from reference TRBV7-2 and TRBJ1-6): GAGVSQSPSNKVTEKGKDVELRCDPISGHTALYWYRQSLGQGLEFLIYFQGNSAPDKSGLPSDRFSAERTGGSVSTLTIQRTQQEDSAVYLCASSWATGLSSPLHFGNGTRLTVT.

V gene TRBV29-1 combines with J gene TRBJ2-2, with TRBD1 matching 7 bases. The CDR3 consists of 16 residues. CDR1 is SQVTM and CDR2 is ANQGSEA in the germline V gene. V shed 0 bases, J shed 1 base, and the junction held 5 bases outside the gene matches. The CDR3 here is CSVEDPRQGNTGELFF. CDR3 nucleotides: TGCAGCGTTGAAGACCCGAGACAGGGGAACACCGGGGAGCTGTTTTTT.